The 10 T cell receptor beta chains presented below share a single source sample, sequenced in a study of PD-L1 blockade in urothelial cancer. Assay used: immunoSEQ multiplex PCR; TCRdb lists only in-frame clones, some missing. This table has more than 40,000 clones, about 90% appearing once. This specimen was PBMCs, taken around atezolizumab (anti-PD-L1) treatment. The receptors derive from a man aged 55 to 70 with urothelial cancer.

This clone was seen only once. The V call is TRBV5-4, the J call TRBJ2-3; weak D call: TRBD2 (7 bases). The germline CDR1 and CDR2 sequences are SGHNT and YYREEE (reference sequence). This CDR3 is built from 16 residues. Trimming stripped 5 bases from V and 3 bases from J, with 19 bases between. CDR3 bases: TGTGCCAGCAGAAAGGGGGGAGCGGGATCAACAGATACGCAGTATTTT. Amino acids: CASRKGGAGSTDTQYF.

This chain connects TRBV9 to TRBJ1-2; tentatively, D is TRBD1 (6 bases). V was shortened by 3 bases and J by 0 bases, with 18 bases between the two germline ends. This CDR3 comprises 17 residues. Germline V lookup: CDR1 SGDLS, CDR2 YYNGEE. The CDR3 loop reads CASSADSDRHANYGYTF. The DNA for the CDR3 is TGTGCCAGCAGCGCCGACTCGGACAGACATGCTAACTATGGCTACACCTTC. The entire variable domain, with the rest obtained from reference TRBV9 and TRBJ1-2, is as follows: DSGVTQTPKHLITATGQRVTLRCSPRSGDLSVYWYQQSLDQGLQFLIQYYNGEERAKGNILERFSAQQFPDLHSELNLSSLELGDSALYFCASSADSDRHANYGYTFGSGTRLTVV.

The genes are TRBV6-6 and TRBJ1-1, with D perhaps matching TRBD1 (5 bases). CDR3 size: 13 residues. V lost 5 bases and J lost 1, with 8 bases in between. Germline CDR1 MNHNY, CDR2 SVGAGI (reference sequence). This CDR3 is CASSLGGNTEAFF. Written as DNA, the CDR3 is TGTGCCAGCAGTCTCGGGGGGAACACTGAAGCTTTCTTT.

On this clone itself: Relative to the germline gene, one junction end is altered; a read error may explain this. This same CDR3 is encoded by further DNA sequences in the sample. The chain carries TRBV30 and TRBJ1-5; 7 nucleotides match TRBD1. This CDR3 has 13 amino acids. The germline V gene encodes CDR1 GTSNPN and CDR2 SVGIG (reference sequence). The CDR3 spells CAWSEGGNQPQHF. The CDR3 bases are TGTGCCTGGAGTGAAGGGGGCAATCAGCCCCAACATTTT.

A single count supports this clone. CDR3 amino acids: CSVGTLGSDPTDTQYF. CDR3 coding DNA: TGCAGCGTTGGCACCCTTGGTAGCGACCCCACAGATACGCAGTATTTT. The rearrangement links TRBV29-1 to TRBJ2-3; a possible D gene is TRBD2 (5 bases). With 4 bases removed from V and 2 bases from J, the gap between germline ends came to 19 bases. This CDR3 is built from 16 residues. In germline, CDR1 is SQVTM, CDR2 ANQGSEA.

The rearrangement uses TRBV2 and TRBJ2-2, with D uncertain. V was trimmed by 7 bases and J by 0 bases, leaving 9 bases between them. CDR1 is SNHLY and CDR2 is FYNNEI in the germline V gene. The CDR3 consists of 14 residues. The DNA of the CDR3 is TGTGCCAGCAAGGAGAGCTCGAACACCGGGGAGCTGTTTTTT. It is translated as CASKESSNTGELFF.

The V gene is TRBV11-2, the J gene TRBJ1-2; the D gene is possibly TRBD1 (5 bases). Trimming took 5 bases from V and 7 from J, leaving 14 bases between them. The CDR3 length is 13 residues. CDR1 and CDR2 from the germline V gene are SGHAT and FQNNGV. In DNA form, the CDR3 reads TGTGCCAGCAGCCCGAGACAGTCTCCTGGCTACACCTTC. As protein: CASSPRQSPGYTF.

CDR3 nucleotide sequence: TGTGCCAGCAGTTTTTCGCGGGGTTATAGACAGCCCCAGCATTTT. Its translation is CASSFSRGYRQPQHF. This sequence joins TRBV27 and TRBJ1-5; D is uncertain. The V end was cut by 3 bases, the J end by 7 bases, with 16 bases between. There are 15 residues in the CDR3. Germline CDR1 reads MNHEY; CDR2 reads SMNVEV (reference sequence).

The CDR3 DNA is TGTGCCAGCAGCTTACTAGGAAGAGGGGGCCTTTCTGGGGCCAACGTCCTGACTTTC. Residues: CASSLLGRGGLSGANVLTF. This chain uses TRBV4-2 with TRBJ2-6; 7 bases agree with TRBD1. Germline V gene lookup returns CDR1 LGHNA and CDR2 YNFKEQ. After removal of 5 bases from V and 1 base from J, the junction contained 14 bases not matched to a gene. The CDR3 spans 19 residues.

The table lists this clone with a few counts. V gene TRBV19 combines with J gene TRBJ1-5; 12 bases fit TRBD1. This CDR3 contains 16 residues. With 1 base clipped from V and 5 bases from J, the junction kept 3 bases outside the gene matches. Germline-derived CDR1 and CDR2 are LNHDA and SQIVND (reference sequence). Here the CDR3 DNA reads TGTGCCAGTAGTATAGTCGGGACAGGGGGCTATCAGCCCCAGCATTTT. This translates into CASSIVGTGGYQPQHF.